This T cell receptor (beta chain) was captured by sequencing in a study of OX40 agonist ivuxolimab in advanced cancers. Sampling times: baseline, cycle 4 day 1, cycle 7 day 1. Whole-study findings and limits: Clonal expansion in partial responders at 0.1-3.0 mg/kg ranked among the lowest. CD4+ and CD8+ T cells in blood underwent clonal expansion by week 6 at 0.1 to 3.0 mg/kg.

V was trimmed by 1 base and J by 0 bases, leaving 16 bases between them. The CDR3 spans 17 residues. The germline gives CDR1 MGHRA, CDR2 YSYEKL. Sequenced by immunoSEQ multiplex PCR; TCRdb stores in-frame clones only, minus some. The data show 70,000 to 75,000 clones, 65% to 90% seen once. This clone was counted a few times. Antigen specificity is unknown. Sequencing used CD4+ or CD8+ T cells sorted from blood, obtained in a trial of the OX40 agonist ivuxolimab. The TCR originated in an adult with an advanced solid tumor such as melanoma, head and neck, liver or kidney cancer. The V gene is TRBV4-1, the J gene TRBJ2-7; D possibly corresponds to TRBD2 (6 bases). CDR3 loop: CASSQVVGGAPSYEQYF. In DNA form, the CDR3 reads TGCGCCAGCAGCCAAGTGGTGGGGGGAGCCCCCTCCTACGAGCAGTACTTC.